The next 32 T cell receptor beta chains were all read from a single sample in a study of metastatic and nonmetastatic thyroid tumors. Thyroid surgery took place with no prior treatment in any patient. TCRdb re-called the PCR reads via MiXCR. The sample lists about 21,000 clones, approximately 22% occurring once. Sequencing was carried out using adjacent normal tissue. The receptor set was obtained from a female donor with papillary thyroid cancer or a benign thyroid nodule (not recorded which). Some clones in this sample may be carry-over from other donors' samples.

CDR3 bases: TGTGCCACCAGTTCTACAACTAGCGGGAGAGATGACGATACGCAGTATTTT. It yields the protein CATSSTTSGRDDDTQYF. V gene TRBV24-1 combines with J gene TRBJ2-3; 11 nucleotides agree with TRBD2. The CDR3 runs to 17 residues. Trimming cost V 6 bases and J 6 bases; bases outside gene matches: 13. Germline V gene data show CDR1 as KGHDR and CDR2 as SFDVKD.

This clone is labeled as medium-sized. This chain connects TRBV6-1 to TRBJ2-1; no reliable D call. Germline V gives CDR1 MNHNS, CDR2 SASEGT. The CDR3 extends over 11 amino acids. V was trimmed by 11 bases and J by 4 bases, leaving 9 bases between them. The CDR3 DNA is TGTGCCGCTCTCGGTTACAATGAGCAGTTCTTC. Translating gives CAALGYNEQFF.

This clone was seen only a few times. This chain joins TRBV28 and TRBJ1-2, with D possibly TRBD1 on 5 matching bases. The germline CDR1 and CDR2 sequences are MDHEN and SYDVKM. Trimming shortened V by 5 bases and J by 4 bases, and 20 bases separated the two germline ends. The CDR3 totals 16 residues. CDR3 loop: CASSLSGRGLGYGYTF. Here the CDR3 DNA reads TGTGCCAGCAGTCTGTCGGGACGAGGCTTGGGCTATGGCTACACCTTC.

The gene calls are TRBV5-1 and TRBJ1-1; 12 bases fit TRBD1. The CDR3 covers 16 residues. Germline-derived CDR1 and CDR2 are SGHRS and YFSETQ. Trimming removed 5 bases from V and 5 bases from J; junction bases left unmatched: 10. CDR3 sequence: CASSGPGTGGWTEAFF. CDR3 coding DNA: TGCGCCAGCAGTGGACCCGGGACAGGGGGCTGGACTGAAGCTTTCTTT.

This rearrangement joins TRBV19 to TRBJ1-1; TRBD1 matches at 9 bases. The germline CDR1 and CDR2 sequences are LNHDA and SQIVND (reference sequence). The CDR3 is 15 amino acids. V shed 7 bases and J 4 bases; nucleotides not matched to a gene: 10. For the CDR3, the DNA is TGTGCCAGTACCGGGACAGGGTTAATGAGCACTGAAGCTTTCTTT. It translates to CASTGTGLMSTEAFF. The variable domain in full, completed from reference TRBV19 and TRBJ1-1, reads DGGITQSPKYLFRKEGQNVTLSCEQNLNHDAMYWYRQDPGQGLRLIYYSQIVNDFQKGDIAEGYSVSREKKESFPLTVTSAQKNPTAFYLCASTGTGLMSTEAFFGQGTRLTVV.

As regards this clone: Mismatch with germline at one junction end may stem from a read error. The gene calls are TRBV11-3 and TRBJ2-2; TRBD1 matches 7 bases. CDR3 length: 15 amino acids. The germline gives CDR1 SGHNT, CDR2 YENEEA. CDR3 sequence: CVSSLGQENTGELFF. The CDR3 DNA sequence: TGTGTCAGCAGCTTAGGACAGGAGAACACCGGGGAGCTGTTTTTT.

This clone showed up just a few times. Other DNA sequences in this specimen translate into the identical CDR3. This sequence joins TRBV20-1 and TRBJ2-7; D is possibly TRBD1 or TRBD2 (5 bases each). This CDR3 is built from 15 residues. The V gene's germline CDR1 is DFQATT and CDR2 SNEGSKA (reference sequence). V lost 0 bases to trimming and J lost 5 bases, with 17 bases between them. Here the CDR3 reads CSARDGAGVRDEQYF. Here the CDR3 DNA reads TGCAGTGCTAGAGATGGGGCGGGTGTGAGGGACGAGCAGTACTTC.

The V gene is TRBV12-3 or TRBV12-4, the J gene TRBJ2-5, with D maybe TRBD2 (5 bases). V dropped 3 bases and J dropped 1 base, with 9 bases sitting between them. The CDR3 consists of 14 residues. The CDR3 DNA reads TGTGCCAGCAGTTTTTCGGGGTTCCAAGAGACCCAGTACTTC. It yields the protein CASSFSGFQETQYF.

This clone counts as medium-sized. The chain links TRBV6-1 to TRBJ2-1; D tentatively reads TRBD1 or TRBD2 (5 bases each). The length of the CDR3 is 14 residues. With 7 bases removed from V and 3 bases from J, the gap between germline ends came to 13 bases. Per the germline V gene, CDR1 is MNHNS and CDR2 is SASEGT. The CDR3 region has the DNA TGTGCCAGCACAAGCGGAGGACACTACAATGAGCAGTTCTTC. Translated, it gives CASTSGGHYNEQFF.

The rearrangement links TRBV11-2 to TRBJ2-6; no clear D gene. CDR1 is SGHAT and CDR2 is FQNNGV in the germline V gene. V dropped 5 bases and J dropped 2 bases, with 13 bases sitting between them. The CDR3 consists of 16 residues. The CDR3 DNA reads TGTGCCAGCAGCCCCCAAGGAAGTACTGGGGCCAACGTCCTGACTTTC. This translates into CASSPQGSTGANVLTF.

V usage is TRBV28 and J usage is TRBJ1-2, with 8 bases fitting TRBD1. This CDR3 has 16 amino acids. Germline V lookup: CDR1 MDHEN, CDR2 SYDVKM. Trimming cost V 5 bases and J 7 bases; bases outside gene matches: 15. The CDR3 loop is CASSNPLAGGVIGYTF. The DNA of the CDR3 is TGTGCCAGCAGTAACCCCCTGGCAGGGGGCGTAATTGGCTACACCTTC.

J is TRBJ1-5 and V is TRBV20-1; possible D gene TRBD1, 5 bases. The CDR3 runs 15 residues. The V gene's germline CDR1 is DFQATT and CDR2 SNEGSKA (reference sequence). V was cut by 0 bases and J by 9 bases, with 18 bases left in between. Here the CDR3 reads CSARDQEVLGTPQHF. The CDR3 DNA sequence: TGCAGTGCTAGAGATCAGGAGGTTCTCGGGACGCCCCAGCATTTT.

The table lists this clone with a few counts. This sequence joins TRBV11-2 and TRBJ1-1, with a weak D call TRBD1 (6 bases). The CDR3 sequence is 15 residues long. V lost 1 base, J lost 11 bases, and 20 bases lay in between. Per the germline V gene, CDR1 is SGHAT and CDR2 is FQNNGV. The chain's CDR3 is CASSLVRRGKLQAFF. The CDR3 nucleotides are TGTGCCAGCAGCTTAGTACGCAGGGGAAAACTACAGGCTTTCTTT.

The sample holds a few counts of this clone. The chain links TRBV6-1 to TRBJ2-7, with 7 positions matching TRBD1. V gave up 7 bases and J gave up 8 bases; unmatched junction bases: 14. Germline CDR1 and CDR2: MNHNS and SASEGT. The CDR3 has 14 residues. CDR3: CASMDRLKVYQQYF. The CDR3 DNA reads as TGTGCCAGCATGGACAGGTTGAAGGTCTATCAGCAGTACTTC.

This clone was observed at least ten times. J is TRBJ1-5 and V is TRBV5-1; no reliable D call. The length of the CDR3 is 13 residues. Germline CDR1 and CDR2: SGHRS and YFSETQ. Trimming left V 1 base short and J 7 bases short, with 9 bases between. The CDR3 coding sequence is TGCGCCAGCAGCTTGTCGGGAGACCAGCCCCAGCATTTT. This sequence encodes CASSLSGDQPQHF.

V gene TRBV7-9 combines with J gene TRBJ1-6; D is perhaps TRBD1 (6 bases). Germline loops: CDR1 SEHNR, CDR2 FQNEAQ (reference sequence). This CDR3 is built from 15 residues. Deletions cut 1 base from V and 10 bases from J, with 14 bases between. CDR3 amino acids: CASSLGGRGNSPLHF. The DNA of the CDR3 is TGTGCCAGCAGCTTAGGAGGCAGGGGTAACTCACCCCTCCACTTT.

By proportion, this clone is large (0.1 to 1%). Different DNA sequences within this sample yield the same CDR3. The chain carries TRBV6-5 and TRBJ2-1; TRBD1 agrees at 7 bases. Germline lookup yields CDR1 MNHEY and CDR2 SVGAGI. V gave up 0 bases and J gave up 9 bases; unmatched junction bases: 5. The CDR3 loop spans 14 amino acids. The CDR3 DNA follows: TGTGCCAGCAGTTACTCGGCAGGGGGTGGTGAGCAGTTCTTC. Amino acids: CASSYSAGGGEQFF.

Many counts were recorded for this clone. This chain joins TRBV10-2 and TRBJ2-4; no firm D call. CDR1 WSHSY and CDR2 SAAADI come from the germline V gene. V lost 5 bases and J lost 1, with 6 bases in between. The CDR3 contains 13 residues. CDR3 in DNA: TGCGCCAGCAGTCCCGGGGCCAAAAACATTCAGTACTTC. It encodes CASSPGAKNIQYF.

By share, this clone ranks as medium-sized. This rearrangement joins TRBV7-3 to TRBJ2-7, with a possible D match to TRBD1 (5 bases). CDR1 and CDR2 from the germline V gene are SGHTA and FQGTGA. The CDR3 length is 13 residues. Trimming left V 3 bases short and J 4 bases short, with 10 bases between. CDR3 DNA sequence: TGTGCCAGCAGCTTGGCCGACAGTTACGAGCAGTACTTC. Translation: CASSLADSYEQYF.

The chain joins TRBV9 to TRBJ1-2; the D gene is possibly TRBD1 (5 bases). Per germline, CDR1 SGDLS and CDR2 YYNGEE. The CDR3 is made up of 14 amino acids. The V gene lost 3 bases and the J gene lost 4 bases, with 13 bases spanning the gap. The CDR3 loop is CASSARGGAYGYTF. In DNA, the CDR3 is TGTGCCAGCAGCGCGAGGGGAGGGGCCTATGGCTACACCTTC.

This clone was found a few times. The V gene is TRBV2, the J gene TRBJ1-2; D possibly corresponds to TRBD1 (5 bases). V lost 4 bases to trimming and J lost 6 bases, with 15 bases between them. Germline CDR1 reads SNHLY; CDR2 reads FYNNEI. The CDR3 extends over 14 amino acids. CDR3 sequence reads: CASSVGRVPHGYTF. Written as DNA, the CDR3 is TGTGCCAGCAGTGTTGGCAGGGTGCCGCATGGCTACACCTTC.

This clone has at least ten counts. This chain uses TRBV19 with TRBJ1-5; 8 bases match TRBD1. This CDR3 is 15 amino acids long. Germline loops: CDR1 LNHDA, CDR2 SQIVND (reference sequence). J lost 6 bases, V lost 5 bases, and 9 bases had no gene match. This CDR3 is CASSPTGGRSQPQHF. CDR3 coding DNA: TGTGCCAGTAGTCCTACAGGGGGAAGGAGTCAGCCCCAGCATTTT.

The rearrangement links TRBV4-1 to TRBJ2-7; D possibly uses TRBD1 or TRBD2 (5 bases each). The germline V gene has CDR1 MGHRA and CDR2 YSYEKL. V was cut by 0 bases and J by 6 bases, with 9 bases left in between. The CDR3 length is 13 residues. As DNA, the CDR3 is TGCGCCAGCAGCCAAGATTCTGGGGGCGAGCAGTACTTC. This codes for CASSQDSGGEQYF.

This clone was detected many times. J is TRBJ2-5 and V is TRBV20-1; D is ambiguous. Germline loops: CDR1 DFQATT, CDR2 SNEGSKA (reference sequence). The CDR3 runs 13 residues. V lost 3 bases, J lost 1 base, and 9 bases lay in between. In nucleotides, the CDR3 is TGCAGTGCTAGTAGGCAGACCCAAGAGACCCAGTACTTC. It translates to CSASRQTQETQYF.

The chain couples TRBV6-1 to TRBJ1-6; 11 bases align to TRBD1. This CDR3 has 16 amino acids. Germline V gives CDR1 MNHNS, CDR2 SASEGT. The V and J ends lost 4 bases and 9 bases, in that order; junction bases with no gene match: 8. CDR3 DNA sequence: TGTGCCAGCAGTGTAACCGGGACAGGGGGTAGTTCACCCCTCCACTTT. It translates to CASSVTGTGGSSPLHF.

With regard to this clone: Other nucleotide sequences from this sample produce the same CDR3. The chain combines TRBV19 with TRBJ2-3; TRBD1 agrees at 7 bases. This CDR3 is built from 15 residues. Germline CDR1 and CDR2: LNHDA and SQIVND (reference sequence). The J segment lost 2 bases and the V segment lost 3 bases, leaving 5 bases of the junction unmatched. The CDR3 region is CASSITGVHTDTQYF. As DNA, the CDR3 is TGTGCCAGTAGTATCACAGGGGTCCACACAGATACGCAGTATTTT. The variable domain in full, completed from reference TRBV19 and TRBJ2-3, reads DGGITQSPKYLFRKEGQNVTLSCEQNLNHDAMYWYRQDPGQGLRLIYYSQIVNDFQKGDIAEGYSVSREKKESFPLTVTSAQKNPTAFYLCASSITGVHTDTQYFGPGTRLTVL.

V is TRBV5-1 and J is TRBJ2-2; weak D call: TRBD2 (7 bases). Germline loops: CDR1 SGHRS, CDR2 YFSETQ. The CDR3 loop spans 16 amino acids. V lost 4 bases and J lost 4, with 17 bases in between. CDR3 sequence: CASSLREGGVTGELFF. The CDR3 bases are TGCGCCAGCAGCCTTCGGGAAGGGGGGGTCACCGGGGAGCTGTTTTTT.

The rearrangement joins TRBV30 to TRBJ1-6, with D unresolved. Germline CDR1 reads GTSNPN; CDR2 reads SVGIG (reference sequence). The ends were cut back, 6 bases at V and 4 bases at J, with 10 bases in the middle. The CDR3 length is 13 residues. CDR3 coding DNA: TGTGCCTGCGACGGTGTATATAATTCACCCCTCCACTTT. Translation gives CACDGVYNSPLHF.

The chain couples TRBV20-1 to TRBJ2-7; perhaps TRBD1 as D (5 bases). The germline V and J ends were trimmed by 5 bases and 4 bases, with 15 bases remaining between them. This CDR3 is built from 13 residues. Per germline, CDR1 DFQATT and CDR2 SNEGSKA (reference sequence). The DNA of the CDR3 is TGCAGTGCTTACAGGTCAAGGGTATACGAGCAGTACTTC. As protein: CSAYRSRVYEQYF.

This clone was seen only a few times. The chain employs TRBV19 and TRBJ1-5; D remains unclear. V shed 3 bases and J shed 0 bases, with 6 bases lying between them. The CDR3 has 14 residues. The germline V gene has CDR1 LNHDA and CDR2 SQIVND (reference sequence). The CDR3 sequence is CASSIDISNQPQHF. The CDR3 coding sequence is TGTGCCAGTAGTATTGACATTAGCAATCAGCCCCAGCATTTT.

The chain combines TRBV20-1 with TRBJ2-5; possibly TRBD1 for D (5 bases). Between the trimmed V and J ends, which lost 1 base and 0 bases, there was a span of 12 bases. The germline V gene has CDR1 DFQATT and CDR2 SNEGSKA (reference sequence). The CDR3 extends over 15 amino acids. The CDR3 reads CSARAGWPYQETQYF. The CDR3 DNA sequence: TGCAGTGCTAGAGCAGGGTGGCCGTACCAAGAGACCCAGTACTTC.

A word on this clone: Its ends do not fully match the called genes, so a read error is possible. The chain has TRBV6-4 and TRBJ2-3; tentative D call: TRBD2 (7 bases). Germline V lookup: CDR1 MRHNA, CDR2 SNTAGT. The CDR3 covers 16 residues. In DNA, the CDR3 is TGTGCCAGCGGTGACCTCGACAGGCGGGGGACAGATACGCAGTATTTT. Translated, it gives CASGDLDRRGTDTQYF.